Following are 20 T cell receptor beta chains from one sample sequenced in a study of blood T cells in healthy people across ages. Through a sample-barcoded 5' primer and a J-beta primer mix, a second PCR was run for roughly 6 to 12 cycles. TCRdb reprocessed the 5' RACE reads via MiXCR and lists one record per CDR3 protein. The table records 1 million or so distinct CDR3 sequences, 35% to 55% of them present only once. Material: blood. The source is a woman aged 60-75 years in good health.

The rearrangement uses TRBV27 and TRBJ2-7; D is possibly TRBD1 (6 bases). Germline V gene data show CDR1 as MNHEY and CDR2 as SMNVEV (reference sequence). The CDR3 length is 14 residues. V lost 2 bases and J 4 bases, leaving 12 bases between the germline ends. CDR3 coding DNA: TGTGCCAGCAGTTTAACTGGGGGCTGGTACGAGCAGTACTTC. Amino acids: CASSLTGGWYEQYF.

This clonotype came up many times. CDR3 sequence (DNA): TGTGCCAGCAGTTTACGGGGCTATGAGCAGTTCTTC. This encodes CASSLRGYEQFF. The V and J genes are TRBV27 and TRBJ2-1; D may match TRBD1 or TRBD2 (5 bases each). This CDR3 is 12 amino acids long. Germline V gene lookup returns CDR1 MNHEY and CDR2 SMNVEV (reference sequence). With 2 bases removed from V and 8 bases from J, the gap between germline ends came to 7 bases.

This clonotype was counted a few times. The chain combines TRBV6-1 with TRBJ2-1, with 11 bases that match TRBD2. J gave up 7 bases and V 6 bases, and 14 bases lay outside the gene matches. The germline V gene has CDR1 MNHNS and CDR2 SASEGT. The CDR3 length is 17 residues. The DNA for the CDR3 is TGTGCCAGCAGGACCCTAGAACTAGCGGGAGTGCGGAATGAGCAGTTCTTC. Translation gives CASRTLELAGVRNEQFF.

The CDR3 coding sequence is TGTGCCAGCAGCCCTAGGGGAGCGGGAGGGCTGGAGACCCAGTACTTC. This encodes CASSPRGAGGLETQYF. This chain joins TRBV3-1 and TRBJ2-5; 10 nucleotides agree with TRBD2. The CDR3 runs 16 residues. V lost 4 bases and J lost 5; bases outside the gene matches: 10. Germline-derived CDR1 and CDR2 are LGHDT and YNNKEL (reference sequence).

V is TRBV20-1 and J is TRBJ2-7; 10 bases align to TRBD1. Germline CDR1 reads DFQATT; CDR2 reads SNEGSKA (reference sequence). The trim removed 8 bases at V and 0 bases at J, leaving 10 bases unmatched. This CDR3 region has 15 residues. Here the CDR3 reads CSLRQGAVSSYEQYF. The CDR3, as DNA: TGCAGTCTTAGACAGGGGGCCGTAAGCTCCTACGAGCAGTACTTC.

The sample holds a few counts of this clonotype. The gene calls are TRBV28 and TRBJ2-2; D ambiguous. Germline V lookup: CDR1 MDHEN, CDR2 SYDVKM. The CDR3 has 14 amino acids. V dropped 4 bases and J dropped 4 bases, with 10 bases sitting between them. CDR3 coding DNA: TGTGCCAGCAGTTCAAACAGAGCCACCGGGGAGCTGTTTTTT. Encoded protein: CASSSNRATGELFF. Supplemented by reference TRBV28 and TRBJ2-2, the full variable domain reads DVKVTQSSRYLVKRTGEKVFLECVQDMDHENMFWYRQDPGLGLRLIYFSYDVKMKEKGDIPEGYSVSREKKERFSLILESASTNQTSMYLCASSSNRATGELFFGEGSRLTVL.

This clonotype was seen only a few times. The chain combines TRBV20-1 with TRBJ2-6, with 11 bases fitting TRBD2. V lost 6 bases and J lost 4; bases outside the gene matches: 8. The CDR3 is made up of 16 amino acids. The V gene's germline CDR1 is DFQATT and CDR2 SNEGSKA (reference sequence). The CDR3 DNA sequence: TGCAGTGCCCCTACTAGCGGGAGTACCGGGGCCAACGTCCTGACTTTC. Translating gives CSAPTSGSTGANVLTF.

V gene TRBV7-2 combines with J gene TRBJ1-2; 8 nucleotides agree with TRBD1. Germline V gene lookup returns CDR1 SGHTA and CDR2 FQGNSA. The length of the CDR3 is 17 residues. The V segment lost 5 bases and the J segment 4 bases; nucleotides outside the gene matches: 15. As DNA, the CDR3 is TGTGCCAGCAGCCCCCAGGACAAACCCGGGACAGGCTATGGCTACACCTTC. Translated: CASSPQDKPGTGYGYTF.

This clonotype has just a few counts. The CDR3 nucleotides read TGTGCCAGCAGTTTATCCCGTGGCACTGGGGCCAACGTCCTGACTTTC. Translated, it gives CASSLSRGTGANVLTF. V and J are TRBV27 and TRBJ2-6; D is uncertain. V was clipped by 0 bases and J by 2 bases, with 8 bases between them. The CDR3 consists of 16 residues. Germline CDR1 and CDR2: MNHEY and SMNVEV (reference sequence).

In its sample, this clonotype was seen a few times. V usage is TRBV19 and J usage is TRBJ2-7, with 10 nucleotides matching TRBD1. Per germline, CDR1 LNHDA and CDR2 SQIVND (reference sequence). The CDR3 has 14 amino acids. Trimming cost V 8 bases and J 2 bases; bases outside gene matches: 6. This CDR3 reads CASALGTGAYEQYF. The CDR3 DNA sequence: TGTGCCAGTGCCCTTGGGACAGGGGCCTACGAGCAGTACTTC.

This clonotype was seen only once. The V and J genes are TRBV12-5 and TRBJ2-1; 10 nucleotides agree with TRBD2. The J call could be wrong; TRBJ2-7 is a better fit for the DNA end. This CDR3 is built from 15 residues. Germline CDR1 and CDR2: LGHNT and FRNRAP. CDR3 loop: CASALAGVSYNEQYF. CDR3 nucleotide sequence: TGTGCTAGTGCCCTAGCGGGAGTCTCCTACAATGAGCAGTACTTC.

The J gene is TRBJ2-5, the V gene TRBV6-5, with D hard to call. Per germline, CDR1 MNHEY and CDR2 SVGAGI. This CDR3 region has 17 residues. V was cut by 0 bases and J by 11 bases, with 25 bases left in between. CDR3 sequence: CASSYSPVGRNYNDQYF. CDR3 nucleotide sequence: TGTGCCAGCAGTTACTCGCCAGTCGGTCGAAACTACAATGATCAGTACTTC.

This clonotype has at least ten counts. This sequence joins TRBV7-9 and TRBJ2-1, with TRBD2 matching 13 bases. V dropped 4 bases and J dropped 8; count of bases not matched to a gene: 8. Germline CDR1 and CDR2: SEHNR and FQNEAQ (reference sequence). This CDR3 is built from 16 residues. As DNA, the CDR3 is TGTGCCAGCAGCTCGAGGACTAGCGGGAGAAACCATGAGCAGTTCTTC. Translating gives CASSSRTSGRNHEQFF.

In this sample, this clonotype turned up once. CDR3 in DNA: TGTGCCAGCAGCTTAGAAGCAGCGAACTCCTACGAGCAGTACTTC. Translation gives CASSLEAANSYEQYF. This sequence joins TRBV7-8 and TRBJ2-4; no definite D call. TRBJ2-7 matches the DNA end more closely, so the J call is doubtful. Germline-derived CDR1 and CDR2 are SGHVS and FQNEAQ. The CDR3 is made up of 15 amino acids.

In this sample, this clonotype turned up many times. The rearrangement joins TRBV2 to TRBJ2-3; tentatively, D is TRBD2 (6 bases). This CDR3 has 15 residues. Trimming took off 3 bases at V and 3 bases at J, with 13 bases between the two ends. In germline, CDR1 is SNHLY, CDR2 FYNNEI. The CDR3 nucleotides read TGTGCCAGCAGTGAGCAGCGGGTTAAGACAGATACGCAGTATTTT. Its protein is CASSEQRVKTDTQYF.

This clonotype was found a few times. This chain joins TRBV29-1 and TRBJ2-5, with TRBD2 as a possible D gene (5 bases). This CDR3 has 13 residues. Germline CDR1 and CDR2: SQVTM and ANQGSEA. V lost 4 bases and J 5 bases, leaving 14 bases between the germline ends. This CDR3 reads CSVVRAPGETQYF. CDR3 coding DNA: TGCAGCGTTGTACGCGCGCCGGGGGAGACCCAGTACTTC.

This clonotype has more than one count but fewer than ten. The V and J genes are TRBV4-1 and TRBJ2-3; TRBD1 matches 9 bases. The junction had 7 bases not matched to a gene; V was cut back by 6 bases and J by 3 bases. The CDR3 contains 15 residues. Germline CDR1 reads MGHRA; CDR2 reads YSYEKL. The CDR3 protein is CASSRQGDGTDTQYF. CDR3 sequence (DNA): TGCGCCAGCAGTCGACAGGGGGACGGGACAGATACGCAGTATTTT.

This clonotype was recorded a few times. The chain joins TRBV10-3 to TRBJ2-1; 9 bases are a match to TRBD2. Germline-derived CDR1 and CDR2 are ENHRY and SYGVKD. The ends lost 7 bases at V and 3 bases at J; junction bases unmatched: 13. The CDR3 contains 17 residues. CDR3 protein: CAINPASGIGDYNEQFF. CDR3 DNA sequence: TGTGCCATCAACCCAGCTAGCGGGATTGGGGACTACAATGAGCAGTTCTTC.

This chain uses TRBV11-3 with TRBJ2-1, with 14 bases aligning to TRBD2. Germline CDR1 reads SGHNT; CDR2 reads YENEEA. The CDR3 has 17 amino acids. V gave up 5 bases and J gave up 7 bases; unmatched junction bases: 10. CDR3 nucleotides: TGTGCCAGCAGCCGATCGGGACTAGCGGGAGCCCTAAATGAGCAGTTCTTC. It encodes CASSRSGLAGALNEQFF.

To note about this clonotype: One junction end does not reproduce the germline sequence, and a read error may be involved. This chain uses TRBV6-5 with TRBJ1-4; no clear D. CDR3 length: 14 residues. Per germline, CDR1 MNHEY and CDR2 SVGAGI. The CDR3 loop reads CASSYVGGIEKLFF. The DNA for the CDR3 is TGTGCCAGTAGTTACGTGGGAGGGATTGAAAAACTGTTTTTT.